Detailed here is one T cell receptor beta chain. Trimming shortened V by 1 base and J by 4 bases, and 12 bases separated the two germline ends. The CDR3 sequence is 15 residues long. Germline loops: CDR1 SGHDT, CDR2 YYEEEE. This specimen belongs to a study of blood T cell repertoires in COVID-19. Study-wide context: The origin of the acute and convalescent COVID-19 samples was the United States, Italy and Spain. The analysed material was cDNA or gDNA that came from T cells, B-cell-depleted T cells, or PBMCs.

The authors' processing: From reference gene primer amplification, estimates of nucleated cell counts were derived. Using immunoSEQ multiplex PCR, the repertoire was profiled, and TCRdb retains in-frame clones only, with some absent. D and trimming were read from the DNA, whereas the V and J calls and clone size are those reported in that table. Of about 170,000 clones detected, around 85% appear once; the ten largest clones hold around 1.2%. V gene TRBV5-6 combines with J gene TRBJ2-1; a weak D match, TRBD1 (6 bases). The TCR originated in a man aged 60 to 75 who had recovered from COVID-19. Sequenced material: peripheral blood. The CDR3 DNA is TGTGCCAGCAGCTTGTTTAGGGGGATATACAATGAGCAGTTCTTC. It codes for CASSLFRGIYNEQFF.